This TCR beta chain was sequenced in a study of T cell responses to AZD1222 COVID-19 vaccine. Germline CDR1 SEHNR, CDR2 FQNEAQ (reference sequence). The germline V and J ends were trimmed by 6 bases and 1 base, with 6 bases remaining between them. The CDR3 has 12 amino acids. TCRdb keeps only in-frame clones here, not all; method: immunoSEQ multiplex PCR. The sample carries more than 110,000 clones, roughly 90% recorded once. The input for sequencing was peripheral blood, taken on day 0 of AZD1222 vaccination. The TCR comes from an adult in good health. V gene TRBV7-9 combines with J gene TRBJ1-1; no reliable D call. The CDR3 DNA is TGTGCCAGCAGACTAAAGAACACTGAAGCTTTCTTT. Translation gives CASRLKNTEAFF.